Reported below is one TCR beta chain. Its antigen is currently unknown. TCR beta cDNA was prepared out of 500 ng total RNA by means of a constant-region primer. Amplification in three nested multiplex PCR rounds with slightly modified ARM-PCR gave rise to TCR beta libraries. The study ran its first two PCR rounds for about 11 cycles each, using TRBV1-TRBV30 forward primers and a C-beta reverse primer. Using its own MiXCR run on the multiplex PCR reads, TCRdb lists one record per CDR3 protein. This sample has a few hundred thousand distinct CDR3 sequences, with 50% to 60% found just once. Researchers drew blood RNA from unsorted whole blood and extracted germline DNA as well. The sample originates from a study of tumor-infiltrating lymphocytes in primary liver carcinoma. General study findings and limits: Overlap between tumor regions exceeded overlap of tumor with adjacent tissue or blood. A significantly higher top-250-clone fraction was found in tumors than in blood (p = 0.039).

The CDR3 consists of 14 residues. This sequence originates from a woman aged 30 to 39 with primary liver carcinoma and hepatitis B virus infection. The sample taken for sequencing was peripheral blood. The V and J genes are TRBV21-1 and TRBJ2-1; the table assigns TRBD2, which was not confirmed against the DNA. TRBV21-1 is a documented pseudogene. The CDR3: CASTTEGLVGEQFF. The CDR3 DNA is TGTGCCAGCACAACTGAGGGACTAGTTGGCGAGCAGTTCTTC.